This TCR beta chain stems from a study of T cells after yellow fever vaccination. Study context: SMART-Seq v4 Ultra Low Input prepared libraries from low-cell fractions. General study results and limits: Boosting was followed by the reappearance of most primary-vaccination clones (around 95% CD4, more than 70% CD8).

This clonotype was observed a handful of times. Its target is unknown. The CDR3 loop spans 16 amino acids. V dropped 6 bases and J dropped 2; count of bases not matched to a gene: 13. Germline V CDR1 and CDR2: DFQATT, SNEGSKA (reference sequence). It was through 5'RACE template switching that TCR cDNA was made, with a universal primer site and UMIs added. TCRdb re-derived calls from the 5' RACE reads in MiXCR, one entry per CDR3 protein. The sample holds around 310,000 distinct CDR3 sequences; roughly 3.5% are singletons and the top ten take roughly a quarter. The V call is TRBV20-1, the J call TRBJ2-3; 8 positions match TRBD2. The sequence was collected from a man younger than 35 who received the YFV17D yellow fever vaccine. The material sequenced was PBMCs, taken on the day of the yellow fever booster vaccination. The CDR3 spells CSAEKNSGGITDTQYF. The CDR3 coding sequence is TGCAGTGCCGAAAAAAACTCGGGGGGGATCACAGATACGCAGTATTTT.